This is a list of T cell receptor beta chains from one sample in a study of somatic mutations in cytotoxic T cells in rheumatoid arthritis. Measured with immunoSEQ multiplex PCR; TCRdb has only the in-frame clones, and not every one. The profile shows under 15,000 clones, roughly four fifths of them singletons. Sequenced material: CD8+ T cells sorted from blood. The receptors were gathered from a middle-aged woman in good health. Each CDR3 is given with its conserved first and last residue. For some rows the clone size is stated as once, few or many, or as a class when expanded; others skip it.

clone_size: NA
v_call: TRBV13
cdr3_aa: CASRSEAGPQETQYF

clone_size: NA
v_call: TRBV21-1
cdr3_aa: CASRLYKVHNEKLFF

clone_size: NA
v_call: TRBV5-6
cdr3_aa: CASSPTGLNTEAFF

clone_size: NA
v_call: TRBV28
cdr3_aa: CASSSSFGQKEPEAFF

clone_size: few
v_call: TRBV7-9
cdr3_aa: CASSNDRAPGNEQFF

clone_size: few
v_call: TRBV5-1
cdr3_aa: CASSSGVSETQYF

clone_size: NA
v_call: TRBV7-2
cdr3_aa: CASSLTSTGGLNTEAFF

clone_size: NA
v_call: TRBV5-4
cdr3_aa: CASSLGAGPANEAFF

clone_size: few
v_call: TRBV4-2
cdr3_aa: CASSQAGLAAPEQYF

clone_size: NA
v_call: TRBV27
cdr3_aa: CASSIFRTAREQFF

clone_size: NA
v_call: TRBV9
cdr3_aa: CASSVGGSGANVLTF

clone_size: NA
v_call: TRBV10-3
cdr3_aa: CAISEAARGKDYGYTF

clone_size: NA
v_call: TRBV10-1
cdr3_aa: CASSDRGKGNTEAFF

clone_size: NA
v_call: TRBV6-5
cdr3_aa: CASSYSRGVDQPQHF

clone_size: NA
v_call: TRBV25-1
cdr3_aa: CASSDPYRQGNNYGYTF

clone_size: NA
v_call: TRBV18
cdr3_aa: CASSPTLAIAPDQPQHF

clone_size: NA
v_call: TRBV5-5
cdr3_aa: CASSLAPLENSPLHF

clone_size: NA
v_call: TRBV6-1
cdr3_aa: CASSENDRISYNEQFF

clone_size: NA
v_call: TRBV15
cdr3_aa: CATSRERGKGPYGYTF

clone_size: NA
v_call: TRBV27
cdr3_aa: CASSLGPSLISKTEAFF

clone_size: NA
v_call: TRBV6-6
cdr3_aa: CASRIRTGYGYTF

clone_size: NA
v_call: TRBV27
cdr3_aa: CASSYSRGGFPDGYTF

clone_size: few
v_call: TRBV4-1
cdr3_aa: CASSQDPTHSEVSYGYTF

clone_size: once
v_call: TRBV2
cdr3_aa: CASSTGGPDTQYF

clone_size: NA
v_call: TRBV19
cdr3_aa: CASSPGEEDTQYF

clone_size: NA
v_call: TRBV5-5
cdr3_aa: CASSPGRGNEKLFF

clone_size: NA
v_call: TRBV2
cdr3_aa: CASSWGLAGVVYEQYF

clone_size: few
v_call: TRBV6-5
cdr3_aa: CASRLTGTYGYTF

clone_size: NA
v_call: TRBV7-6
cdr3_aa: CASSLAMGGGEQYF

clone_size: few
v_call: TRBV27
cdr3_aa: CASSLGQTHNEQFF

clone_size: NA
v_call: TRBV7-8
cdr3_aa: CASSSGSAFYGYTF

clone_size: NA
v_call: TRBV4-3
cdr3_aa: CASSQTGTANYGYTF

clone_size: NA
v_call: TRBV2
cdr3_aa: CASSEAEENTGELFF

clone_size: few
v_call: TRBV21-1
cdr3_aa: CASHSYGYTF

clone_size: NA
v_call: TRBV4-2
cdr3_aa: CASSQDARGLAGGPGTDTQYF

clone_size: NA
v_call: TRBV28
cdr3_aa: CASILDVNSNQPQHF

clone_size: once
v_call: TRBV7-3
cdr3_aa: CASSLGGADTQYF

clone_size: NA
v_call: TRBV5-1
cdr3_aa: CASSPGTGNTEAFF

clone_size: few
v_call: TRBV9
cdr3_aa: CASSAGASTEAFF

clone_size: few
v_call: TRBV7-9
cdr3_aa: CASSLPGYYGYTF

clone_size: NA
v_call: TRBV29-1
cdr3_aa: CSVSGTVFSYNEQFF

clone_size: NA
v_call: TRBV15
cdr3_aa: CATSSVYNEQFF

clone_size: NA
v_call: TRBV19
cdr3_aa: CASSIMTTVNTEAFF

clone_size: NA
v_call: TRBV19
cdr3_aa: CASSTQGRETQYF

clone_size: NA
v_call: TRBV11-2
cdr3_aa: CASSLVSRGDAFF

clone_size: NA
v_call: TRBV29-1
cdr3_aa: CSAHGAGGPDEQFF

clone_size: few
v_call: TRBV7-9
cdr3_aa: CASSFAVSNTEAFF

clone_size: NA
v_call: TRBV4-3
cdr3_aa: CASSQVVAVGGVDEQFF

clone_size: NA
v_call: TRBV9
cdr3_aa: CASSYSAGLAFDEQYF

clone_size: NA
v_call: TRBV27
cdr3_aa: CASSLDGLNLDRDTQYF

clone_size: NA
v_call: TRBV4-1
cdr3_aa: CASSDRNRGWGTDTQYF

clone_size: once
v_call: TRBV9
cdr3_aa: CASSVEGLALLNEQFF

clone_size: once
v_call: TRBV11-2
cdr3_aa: CASSPRAGASLADTQYF

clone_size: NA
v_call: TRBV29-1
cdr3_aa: CSVKTGNSYGYTF